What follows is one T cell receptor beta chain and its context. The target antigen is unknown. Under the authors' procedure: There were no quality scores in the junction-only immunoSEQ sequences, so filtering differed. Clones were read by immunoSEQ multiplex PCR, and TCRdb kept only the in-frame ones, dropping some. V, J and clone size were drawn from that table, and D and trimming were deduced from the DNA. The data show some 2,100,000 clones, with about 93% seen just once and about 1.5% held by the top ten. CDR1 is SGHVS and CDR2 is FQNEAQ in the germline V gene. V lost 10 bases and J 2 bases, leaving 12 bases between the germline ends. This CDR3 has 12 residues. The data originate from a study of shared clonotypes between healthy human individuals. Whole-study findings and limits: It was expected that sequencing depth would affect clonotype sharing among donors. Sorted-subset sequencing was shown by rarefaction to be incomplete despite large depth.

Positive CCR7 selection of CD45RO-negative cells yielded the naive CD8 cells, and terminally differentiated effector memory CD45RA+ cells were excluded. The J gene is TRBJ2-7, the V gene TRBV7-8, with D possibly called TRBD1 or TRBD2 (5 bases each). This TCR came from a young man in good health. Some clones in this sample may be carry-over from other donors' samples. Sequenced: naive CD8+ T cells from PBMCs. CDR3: CATRDGTYEQYF. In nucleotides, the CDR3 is TGTGCCACCCGGGACGGGACCTACGAGCAGTACTTC. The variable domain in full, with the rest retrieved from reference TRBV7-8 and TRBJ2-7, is GAGVSQSPRYKVAKRGQDVALRCDPISGHVSLFWYQQALGQGPEFLTYFQNEAQLDKSGLPSDRFFAERPEGSVSTLKIQRTQQEDSAVYLCATRDGTYEQYFGPGTRLTVT.